Given below is one T cell receptor beta chain in context. Its recognized antigen is unknown. The record has no base qualities; no much larger clone is one base away. The sample originates from a study of control samples from healthy donors and cancer patients (TCRdb year 2020). The library relied on the immunoSEQ multiplex PCR assay. This immuneACCESS table, as held by TCRdb, lists in-frame sequences with V and J called but not all clones. Of the missing ones, under half trace to an unresolved V gene in checked studies; the others have no known cause. The sample records 150,000 to 200,000 clones, roughly 94% of which are singletons. The ten largest clones represent under 8.5% of the sample. The source of this sequence is a woman between 40 and 50 years old in good health. The sequenced sample was blood.

The CDR3 protein: CASSLGADTGELFF. DNA sequence: TGCGCCAGCAGCTTGGGAGCAGACACCGGGGAGCTGTTTTTT. In this chain, TRBV5-1 is recombined with TRBJ2-2; no confident D gene assignment can be made. The CDR3 spans 14 residues, from the cysteine through the phenylalanine. This entry keeps only the CDR3 DNA: 42 bases, framed from base 1. V was cut back by 0 bases and J by 3 bases, leaving a gap of 6 bases between them. Reading the germline V gene gives CDR1 SGHRS and CDR2 YFSETQ.